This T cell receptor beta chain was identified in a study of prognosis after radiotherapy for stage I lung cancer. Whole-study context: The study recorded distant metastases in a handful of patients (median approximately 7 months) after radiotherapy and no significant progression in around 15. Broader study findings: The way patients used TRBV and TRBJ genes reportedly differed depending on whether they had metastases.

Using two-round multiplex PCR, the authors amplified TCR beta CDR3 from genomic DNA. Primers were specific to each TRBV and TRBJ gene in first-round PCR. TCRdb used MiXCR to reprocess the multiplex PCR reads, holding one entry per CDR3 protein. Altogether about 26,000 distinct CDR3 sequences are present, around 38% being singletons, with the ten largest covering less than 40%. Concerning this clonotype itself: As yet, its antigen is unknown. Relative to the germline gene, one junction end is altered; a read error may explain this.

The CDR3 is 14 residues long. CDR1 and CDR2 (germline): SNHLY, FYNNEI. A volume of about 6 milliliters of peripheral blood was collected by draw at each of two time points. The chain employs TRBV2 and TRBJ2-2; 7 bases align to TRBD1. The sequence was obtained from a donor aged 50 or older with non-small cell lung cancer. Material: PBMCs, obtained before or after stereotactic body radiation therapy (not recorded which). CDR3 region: CASKGTANTVELFF. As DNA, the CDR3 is TGTGCCAGCAAAGGGACAGCTAACACCGTGGAGCTGTTTTTT.